This T cell receptor beta chain was identified during a study of cytomegalovirus exposure and HLA in healthy donors. Use of 60 Vbeta and 13 Jbeta primers characterized the PCR. Repertoires were generated with immunoSEQ multiplex PCR, while TCRdb's copy carries only in-frame clones and drops some. Here the sample spans 130,000 or so clones, about 86% being singletons. Losses at the gene ends were 4 bases for V and 0 bases for J; bases not matched to a gene: 4. Looked up from germline, CDR1 is MGHDK and CDR2 is SYGVNS. The CDR3 covers 17 residues. The rearrangement uses TRBV25-1 and TRBJ2-7; 15 bases map to TRBD2. The sequence derives from a woman aged 25 to 45 in good health and CMV-seronegative. Sequences were obtained from PBMCs. CDR3 loop: CASSARTSGGDSYEQYF. CDR3 nucleotide sequence: TGTGCCAGCAGTGCCCGGACTAGCGGGGGGGACTCCTACGAGCAGTACTTC.